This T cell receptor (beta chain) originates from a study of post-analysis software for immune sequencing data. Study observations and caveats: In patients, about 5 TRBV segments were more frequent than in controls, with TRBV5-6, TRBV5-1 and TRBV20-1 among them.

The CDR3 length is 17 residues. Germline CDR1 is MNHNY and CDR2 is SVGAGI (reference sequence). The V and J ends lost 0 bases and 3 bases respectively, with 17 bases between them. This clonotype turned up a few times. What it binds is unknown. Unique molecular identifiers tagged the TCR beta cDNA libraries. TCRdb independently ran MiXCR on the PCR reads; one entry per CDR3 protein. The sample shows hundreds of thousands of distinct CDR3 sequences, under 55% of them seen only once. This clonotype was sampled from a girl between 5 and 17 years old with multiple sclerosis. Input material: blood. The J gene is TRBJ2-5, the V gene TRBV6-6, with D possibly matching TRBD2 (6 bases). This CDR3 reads CASSYSRRDGLEETQYF. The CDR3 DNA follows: TGTGCCAGCAGTTACTCTAGGCGGGATGGGCTTGAAGAGACCCAGTACTTC.